These T cell receptor beta chains were read from a single sample in a study of response to subunit inactivated influenza vaccine. Each CDR3 protein gets one entry after TCRdb re-called the RT-PCR reads with MiXCR. The table records fewer than 650,000 distinct CDR3 sequences, roughly 13% of them present only once. This material consisted of PBMCs from blood, taken around seven weeks after vaccination. The receptors stem from a man in his fifties who received an inactivated influenza vaccine. CDR3s include the opening cysteine and the closing phenylalanine or tryptophan. D genes are given only for firm matches. Rows give clone size only sometimes, using once, few, many, or a class for an expanded clone.

clone size: -; CDR3 length: 13; V gene: TRBV24-1; J gene: TRBJ2-1; D gene: -; CDR3 protein: CATSGAGEQEQFF; CDR3 DNA: TGTGCCACCAGTGGAGCCGGAGAGCAAGAGCAGTTCTTC
clone size: few; CDR3 length: 14; V gene: TRBV20-1; J gene: TRBJ2-5; D gene: TRBD2; CDR3 protein: CSALLAGMQETQYF; CDR3 DNA: TGCAGTGCTCTACTAGCGGGAATGCAAGAGACCCAGTACTTC
clone size: -; CDR3 length: 14; V gene: TRBV15; J gene: TRBJ2-4; D gene: -; CDR3 protein: CATSRDQGVGIQYF; CDR3 DNA: TGTGCCACCAGCAGAGATCAGGGTGTCGGCATTCAGTACTTC
clone size: many; CDR3 length: 15; V gene: TRBV6-1; J gene: TRBJ1-5; D gene: -; CDR3 protein: CASSEVGGRGQPQHF; CDR3 DNA: TGTGCCAGCAGTGAAGTGGGGGGGCGCGGGCAGCCCCAGCATTTT
clone size: many; CDR3 length: 16; V gene: TRBV6-2/TRBV6-3; J gene: TRBJ1-5; D gene: TRBD1; CDR3 protein: CASRAPGQGHNQPQHF; CDR3 DNA: TGTGCCAGCAGAGCTCCGGGACAGGGGCACAATCAGCCCCAGCATTTT
clone size: few; CDR3 length: 15; V gene: TRBV5-1; J gene: TRBJ2-7; D gene: TRBD2; CDR3 protein: CASGPGLAGSFEQYF; CDR3 DNA: TGCGCCAGCGGCCCCGGACTAGCGGGAAGCTTCGAGCAGTACTTC
clone size: -; CDR3 length: 14; V gene: TRBV12-3/TRBV12-4; J gene: TRBJ2-7; D gene: -; CDR3 protein: CASSPTEGVYEQYF; CDR3 DNA: TGTGCCAGCAGTCCAACTGAAGGAGTCTACGAGCAGTACTTC
clone size: few; CDR3 length: 15; V gene: TRBV12-3/TRBV12-4; J gene: TRBJ1-6; D gene: TRBD1; CDR3 protein: CASSFTPGGNSPLHF; CDR3 DNA: TGTGCCAGCAGTTTTACCCCAGGGGGAAATTCACCCCTCCACTTT
clone size: -; CDR3 length: 13; V gene: TRBV29-1; J gene: TRBJ1-1; D gene: TRBD1; CDR3 protein: CSVEDGQGGQAFF; CDR3 DNA: TGCAGCGTTGAAGATGGACAGGGCGGCCAAGCTTTCTTT
clone size: -; CDR3 length: 14; V gene: TRBV12-3/TRBV12-4; J gene: TRBJ2-5; D gene: -; CDR3 protein: CASSPLVTEETQYF; CDR3 DNA: TGTGCCAGCAGTCCCCTGGTGACAGAAGAGACCCAGTACTTC
clone size: few; CDR3 length: 15; V gene: TRBV15; J gene: TRBJ2-1; D gene: TRBD2; CDR3 protein: CATAREREGYNEQFF; CDR3 DNA: TGTGCCACCGCCCGCGAGCGGGAGGGGTACAATGAGCAGTTCTTC
clone size: few; CDR3 length: 14; V gene: TRBV20-1; J gene: TRBJ2-3; D gene: -; CDR3 protein: CSARDRVLGDTQYF; CDR3 DNA: TGCAGTGCTAGAGATAGGGTACTGGGAGATACGCAGTATTTT
clone size: -; CDR3 length: 14; V gene: TRBV7-2; J gene: TRBJ1-1; D gene: -; CDR3 protein: CASSLLWGNTEAFF; CDR3 DNA: TGTGCCAGCAGCTTATTGTGGGGGAACACTGAAGCTTTCTTT
clone size: few; CDR3 length: 17; V gene: TRBV7-8; J gene: TRBJ2-7; D gene: -; CDR3 protein: CASSLRGLYYPSYEQYF; CDR3 DNA: TGTGCCAGCAGCTTACGAGGGTTATACTACCCATCCTACGAGCAGTACTTC
clone size: few; CDR3 length: 16; V gene: TRBV12-3/TRBV12-4; J gene: TRBJ2-1; D gene: -; CDR3 protein: CASSFPDSLGRNEQFF; CDR3 DNA: TGTGCCAGCAGTTTCCCCGACAGCCTTGGGAGGAATGAGCAGTTCTTC
clone size: few; CDR3 length: 13; V gene: TRBV7-2; J gene: TRBJ2-7; D gene: -; CDR3 protein: CASSLGVLYEQYF; CDR3 DNA: TGTGCCAGCAGCTTAGGAGTCCTCTACGAGCAGTACTTC
clone size: -; CDR3 length: 14; V gene: TRBV5-1; J gene: TRBJ1-2; D gene: TRBD1; CDR3 protein: CASRLSGTGYGYTF; CDR3 DNA: TGCGCCAGCAGACTTTCCGGGACAGGATATGGCTACACCTTC
clone size: few; CDR3 length: 13; V gene: TRBV24-1; J gene: TRBJ2-2; D gene: -; CDR3 protein: CATNDPGVGELFF; CDR3 DNA: TGTGCCACCAACGACCCAGGGGTCGGGGAGCTGTTTTTT
clone size: few; CDR3 length: 13; V gene: TRBV12-3/TRBV12-4; J gene: TRBJ1-2; D gene: TRBD1; CDR3 protein: CASSTGGYYGYTF; CDR3 DNA: TGTGCCAGCAGTACAGGGGGGTACTATGGCTACACCTTC
clone size: few; CDR3 length: 14; V gene: TRBV5-1; J gene: TRBJ1-4; D gene: TRBD1; CDR3 protein: CASSLGTGQEKLFF; CDR3 DNA: TGCGCCAGCAGCTTGGGGACAGGCCAGGAAAAACTGTTTTTT
clone size: many; CDR3 length: 16; V gene: TRBV20-1; J gene: TRBJ2-1; D gene: -; CDR3 protein: CSAIPPRVASINEQFF; CDR3 DNA: TGCAGTGCTATCCCCCCCCGGGTTGCCTCCATCAATGAGCAGTTCTTC
clone size: few; CDR3 length: 14; V gene: TRBV2; J gene: TRBJ2-7; D gene: -; CDR3 protein: CASRGTRRPYEQYF; CDR3 DNA: TGTGCCAGCAGGGGGACTCGCCGGCCCTACGAGCAGTACTTC
clone size: few; CDR3 length: 15; V gene: TRBV11-1; J gene: TRBJ2-2; D gene: TRBD1; CDR3 protein: CASNMDRDNTGELFF; CDR3 DNA: TGTGCCAGCAACATGGACAGGGATAACACCGGGGAGCTGTTTTTT
clone size: -; CDR3 length: 18; V gene: TRBV12-3/TRBV12-4; J gene: TRBJ2-7; D gene: TRBD2; CDR3 protein: CASSLGTSGSPSSYEQYF; CDR3 DNA: TGTGCCAGCAGTTTAGGCACTAGCGGGAGTCCAAGTTCCTACGAGCAGTACTTC
clone size: -; CDR3 length: 13; V gene: TRBV20-1; J gene: TRBJ2-1; D gene: TRBD2; CDR3 protein: CSQTSGSARGQFF; CDR3 DNA: TGCAGTCAGACTAGCGGGAGCGCCAGGGGGCAGTTCTTC
clone size: -; CDR3 length: 15; V gene: TRBV12-3/TRBV12-4; J gene: TRBJ1-6; D gene: TRBD1; CDR3 protein: CASSLKPGGRSPLHF; CDR3 DNA: TGTGCCAGCAGTTTAAAGCCAGGGGGTCGATCACCCCTCCACTTT
clone size: many; CDR3 length: 11; V gene: TRBV12-3/TRBV12-4; J gene: TRBJ1-5; D gene: -; CDR3 protein: CASSLVGPQHF; CDR3 DNA: TGTGCCAGCAGTTTAGTCGGGCCCCAGCATTTT
clone size: -; CDR3 length: 13; V gene: TRBV20-1; J gene: TRBJ2-4; D gene: -; CDR3 protein: CSALRTDRNIQYF; CDR3 DNA: TGCAGTGCTCTCCGGACAGACCGGAACATTCAGTACTTC
clone size: many; CDR3 length: 14; V gene: TRBV29-1; J gene: TRBJ2-1; D gene: -; CDR3 protein: CSVGREISYNEQFF; CDR3 DNA: TGCAGCGTTGGTAGAGAAATCTCCTACAATGAGCAGTTCTTC
clone size: -; CDR3 length: 15; V gene: TRBV12-3/TRBV12-4; J gene: TRBJ2-1; D gene: -; CDR3 protein: CASSFSGSDYNEQFF; CDR3 DNA: TGTGCCAGCAGTTTCTCGGGGTCCGACTACAATGAGCAGTTCTTC
clone size: -; CDR3 length: 16; V gene: TRBV5-1; J gene: TRBJ2-2; D gene: -; CDR3 protein: CASSPGSLARTGELFF; CDR3 DNA: TGCGCCAGCAGCCCCGGTTCCCTAGCGCGCACCGGGGAGCTGTTTTTT